This is a list of T cell receptor beta chains from one sample in a study of blood T cell repertoires in COVID-19. Some clones are missing from TCRdb's copy, which holds only in-frame ones; the method was immunoSEQ multiplex PCR. The top ten clones hold 4% to 5% of a sample with fewer than 250,000 clones, more than 70% of them seen once. The specimen sequenced was peripheral blood. All receptors derive from a human donor in a cohort sampled during active COVID-19. Each CDR3 is given with its conserved first and last residue. The D gene is left open where the match is weak. Size is stated for part of the rows, as once, few or many counts, or as a class when the clone is expanded.

- | TRBJ2-1 | - | TRBV10-3 | CAISESATLNEQFF | TGTGCCATCAGTGAGTCTGCTACTCTCAATGAGCAGTTCTTC
- | TRBJ2-1 | - | TRBV12-3/TRBV12-4 | CASSFNNEQFF | TGTGCCAGCAGTTTTAATAATGAGCAGTTCTTC
- | TRBJ1-5 | - | TRBV6-2/TRBV6-3 | CASSSTPGGNQPQHF | TGTGCCAGCAGTTCCACCCCAGGGGGCAATCAGCCCCAGCATTTT
- | TRBJ2-1 | - | TRBV19 | CASSQAGSSYNEQFF | TGTGCCAGTAGCCAAGCGGGTAGCTCCTACAATGAGCAGTTCTTC
- | TRBJ2-7 | - | TRBV5-1 | CASSWYGGRLYYEQYF | TGCGCCAGCAGCTGGTATGGGGGCAGACTTTACTACGAGCAGTACTTC
- | TRBJ2-1 | - | TRBV2 | CASSDPGENQYNEQFF | TGTGCCAGCAGTGACCCAGGCGAAAACCAGTACAATGAGCAGTTCTTC
- | TRBJ1-4 | - | TRBV18 | CASSAYTGPNEKLFF | TGTGCCAGCTCGGCCTATACAGGGCCAAATGAAAAACTGTTTTTT
- | TRBJ2-1 | TRBD2 | TRBV18 | CASQGGDEQFF | TGTGCCAGCCAGGGAGGGGATGAGCAGTTCTTC
- | TRBJ2-2 | - | TRBV2 | CASRAGTSNTGELFF | TGTGCCAGCAGGGCGGGGACTTCGAACACCGGGGAGCTGTTTTTT
once | TRBJ2-4 | - | TRBV19 | CASRLQGTNIQYF | TGTGCCAGTCGGTTACAGGGTACGAACATTCAGTACTTC
- | TRBJ1-2 | - | TRBV20-1 | CSASPGINYGYTF | TGCAGTGCTAGTCCAGGCATAAACTATGGCTACACCTTC
- | TRBJ1-1 | - | TRBV6-6 | CASSGGEGDTEAFF | TGTGCCAGCAGCGGGGGGGAGGGGGACACTGAAGCTTTCTTT
- | TRBJ2-7 | TRBD2 | TRBV7-2 | CASSLGLAGYEQYF | TGTGCCAGCAGCTTGGGACTAGCGGGGTACGAGCAGTACTTC
- | TRBJ2-1 | TRBD1 | TRBV7-9 | CASSPRDRGRNEQFF | TGTGCCAGCAGCCCGCGGGACAGGGGGAGGAATGAGCAGTTCTTC
- | TRBJ2-1 | TRBD1 | TRBV24-1 | CATSDLSADRGLDNEQFF | TGTGCCACCAGTGATTTGTCGGCAGACAGGGGGCTCGACAATGAGCAGTTCTTC
- | TRBJ2-4 | TRBD1 | TRBV5-1 | CASSLEGWGTVGNIQYF | TGCGCCAGCAGCTTGGAAGGTTGGGGGACAGTGGGAAACATTCAGTACTTC
- | TRBJ1-5 | - | TRBV2 | CASSEAEVGNQPQHF | TGTGCCAGCAGTGAAGCAGAGGTGGGCAATCAGCCCCAGCATTTT
- | TRBJ1-1 | - | TRBV27 | CASTKFGGSGGRTEAFF | TGTGCCAGCACCAAGTTTGGGGGGTCGGGGGGAAGGACTGAAGCTTTCTTT
- | TRBJ2-7 | TRBD2 | TRBV2 | CASKTSGGSYEQYF | TGTGCCAGCAAGACTAGCGGGGGGAGCTACGAGCAGTACTTC
- | TRBJ2-4 | TRBD1 | TRBV27 | CASSLIGQGENIQYF | TGTGCCAGCAGTTTAATCGGACAGGGGGAAAACATTCAGTACTTC
- | TRBJ2-3 | TRBD2 | TRBV9 | CASSVGLAGSDTQYF | TGTGCCAGCAGCGTAGGACTAGCGGGTTCAGATACGCAGTATTTT
- | TRBJ1-2 | TRBD1 | TRBV10-1 | CASSETTGTGVGYGYTF | TGCGCCAGCAGTGAAACAACCGGGACAGGGGTAGGTTATGGCTACACCTTC
- | TRBJ2-1 | - | TRBV28 | CASSSGGARRDEQFF | TGTGCCAGCAGTTCCGGTGGGGCTAGAAGGGATGAGCAGTTCTTC
few | TRBJ2-5 | - | TRBV7-9 | CASSLVDITTETQYF | TGTGCCAGCAGCTTAGTGGACATAACCACGGAGACCCAGTACTTC
many | TRBJ2-7 | TRBD2 | TRBV2 | CASSLEREHEQYF | TGTGCCAGCAGCCTCGAGCGGGAACACGAGCAGTACTTC
- | TRBJ1-1 | - | TRBV7-9 | CASSLGHRAEAFF | TGTGCCAGCAGCTTGGGCCACCGTGCCGAAGCTTTCTTT
- | TRBJ1-2 | - | TRBV11-2 | CASSLGRQPTTNYGYTF | TGTGCCAGCAGCTTAGGGCGGCAGCCCACCACTAACTATGGCTACACCTTC
- | TRBJ1-5 | TRBD1 | TRBV24-1 | CATGQGNGQPQHF | TGTGCCACCGGACAGGGCAACGGTCAGCCCCAGCATTTT
- | TRBJ2-7 | - | TRBV19 | CASSMNTGYYEQYF | TGTGCCAGTAGTATGAACACAGGGTATTACGAGCAGTACTTC
- | TRBJ1-2 | - | TRBV5-5 | CASSLQAENYGYTF | TGTGCCAGCAGCTTACAGGCTGAGAACTATGGCTACACCTTC
- | TRBJ1-4 | - | TRBV28 | CASMRGGNEKLFF | TGTGCCAGCATGAGGGGGGGAAATGAAAAACTGTTTTTT
- | TRBJ1-1 | - | TRBV11-2 | CASSLDPGGVTEAFF | TGTGCCAGCAGCTTAGATCCGGGAGGCGTCACTGAAGCTTTCTTT
- | TRBJ2-2 | - | TRBV4-3 | CASSQDFGGNTGELFF | TGCGCCAGCAGCCAAGATTTCGGGGGGAACACCGGGGAGCTGTTTTTT
- | TRBJ1-3 | - | TRBV15 | CATSRESSSGNTIYF | TGTGCCACCAGCAGAGAATCCAGCTCTGGAAACACCATATATTTT
once | TRBJ1-6 | - | TRBV5-1 | CASSTENNSPLHF | TGCGCCAGCAGCACGGAGAATAATTCACCCCTCCACTTT
- | TRBJ2-7 | TRBD1 | TRBV10-2 | CASKGQALSYEQYF | TGCGCCAGCAAGGGACAGGCATTATCCTACGAGCAGTACTTC
few | TRBJ1-6 | - | TRBV4-2 | CASSQDLSWGRSYNSPLHF | TGTGCCAGCAGCCAAGATTTGAGCTGGGGGCGGTCCTATAATTCACCCCTCCACTTT
once | TRBJ2-3 | TRBD2 | TRBV6-5 | CASSYAGRGSTDTQYF | TGTGCCAGCAGTTACGCGGGGAGGGGTAGCACAGATACGCAGTATTTT
- | TRBJ2-3 | TRBD2 | TRBV6-5 | CASSYGRESDTQYF | TGTGCCAGCAGTTACGGGCGGGAGTCAGATACGCAGTATTTT
- | TRBJ2-2 | - | TRBV7-2 | CASSITAVSNTGELFF | TGTGCCAGCAGCATTACAGCCGTTAGTAACACCGGGGAGCTGTTTTTT
- | TRBJ2-7 | - | TRBV29-1 | CSVVVSARYEQYF | TGCAGCGTTGTAGTTAGCGCCCGTTACGAGCAGTACTTC
- | TRBJ2-7 | - | TRBV7-2 | CASSPRGQSYEQYF | TGTGCCAGCAGCCCCAGGGGTCAGAGCTACGAGCAGTACTTC
- | TRBJ2-1 | - | TRBV3-1/TRBV3-2 | CASSQPTEGQFF | TGTGCCAGCAGCCAACCCACGGAGGGGCAGTTCTTC
- | TRBJ2-2 | TRBD2 | TRBV3-1/TRBV3-2 | CASMGSGRRTGELFF | TGTGCCAGCATGGGTAGCGGGAGGAGGACCGGGGAGCTGTTTTTT